Shown below are 11 T cell receptor beta chains from a single sample sequenced in a study of PD-1 blockade in mismatch repair-deficient tumors. Sequenced by immunoSEQ multiplex PCR; TCRdb stores in-frame clones only, minus some. This table holds about 130,000 clones, 85% to 90% found once. The source material was peripheral blood, sampled approximately 73 weeks after starting pembrolizumab. The receptor set was obtained from an adult with mismatch repair-deficient cancer.

The chain employs TRBV7-8 and TRBJ2-2; TRBD2 agrees at 8 bases. Looked up from germline, CDR1 is SGHVS and CDR2 is FQNEAQ. Trimming took 5 bases from V and 7 from J; bases not matched to a gene: 9. There are 15 residues in the CDR3. In DNA, the CDR3 is TGTGCCAGCAGCCTCCGGGGGGGTTCCGGCGGGGAGCTGTTTTTT. It translates to CASSLRGGSGGELFF.

The chain employs TRBV4-3 and TRBJ2-7; 11 bases align to TRBD1. Trimming removed 1 base from V and 3 bases from J; junction bases left unmatched: 2. CDR3 length: 15 residues. From germline, CDR1 is LGHNA and CDR2 YSLEER. CDR3 in DNA: TGCGCCAGCAGCCAAGGGGACAGGGGGAACTACGAGCAGTACTTC. Amino acids: CASSQGDRGNYEQYF.

A few counts support this clone. The chain recombines TRBV25-1 with TRBJ1-4; D is undetermined. Germline loops: CDR1 MGHDK, CDR2 SYGVNS. Trimming left V 6 bases short and J 4 bases short, with 3 bases between. This CDR3 is 11 amino acids long. The CDR3 spells CASSLNEKLFF. CDR3 in DNA: TGTGCCAGCAGCCTTAATGAAAAACTGTTTTTT.

The genes are TRBV20-1 and TRBJ2-7; D possibly corresponds to TRBD1 (6 bases). CDR1 and CDR2 from the germline V gene are DFQATT and SNEGSKA (reference sequence). The V end was cut by 7 bases, the J end by 4 bases, with 11 bases between. CDR3 size: 11 residues. Here the CDR3 DNA reads TGCAGTGTGGACAGTGCATACGAGCAGTACTTC. This sequence encodes CSVDSAYEQYF.

The chain employs TRBV11-2 and TRBJ2-1; maybe TRBD2 (5 bases). Germline lookup yields CDR1 SGHAT and CDR2 FQNNGV. The V end was cut by 4 bases, the J end by 7 bases, with 8 bases between. The CDR3 length is 12 residues. The CDR3 coding sequence is TGTGCCAGCAGCTCGGGATGGAATGAGCAGTTCTTC. This codes for CASSSGWNEQFF.

The V call is TRBV4-2, the J call TRBJ2-7; D is unresolved. V was trimmed by 0 bases and J by 4 bases, leaving 13 bases between them. This CDR3 spans 15 amino acids. Looked up from germline, CDR1 is LGHNA and CDR2 is YNFKEQ. The CDR3 is CASSQEIGLVYEQYF. The CDR3 region has the DNA TGTGCCAGCAGCCAAGAGATTGGGCTAGTTTACGAGCAGTACTTC.

This chain joins TRBV10-3 and TRBJ2-1; 7 bases align to TRBD1. Per germline, CDR1 ENHRY and CDR2 SYGVKD. The J segment lost 4 bases and the V segment lost 0 bases, leaving 6 bases of the junction unmatched. This CDR3 has 16 residues. The CDR3 DNA sequence: TGTGCCATCAGTGAGTCCCGGGACAGAAAGTACAATGAGCAGTTCTTC. It codes for CAISESRDRKYNEQFF.

V and J are TRBV30 and TRBJ1-1; D not resolved. The V end was cut by 4 bases, the J end by 0 bases, with 3 bases between. Per germline, CDR1 GTSNPN and CDR2 SVGIG (reference sequence). The CDR3 spans 11 residues. CDR3 bases: TGTGCCTGGATTCTGAACACTGAAGCTTTCTTT. Its translation is CAWILNTEAFF.

This chain joins TRBV27 and TRBJ2-7, with D perhaps TRBD2 (6 bases). V lost 2 bases and J lost 6, with 14 bases in between. The germline CDR1 and CDR2 sequences are MNHEY and SMNVEV (reference sequence). This CDR3 comprises 14 residues. The CDR3 nucleotides read TGTGCCAGCAGTTTAGCGGGACCGCGAGGCGAGCAGTACTTC. Its protein is CASSLAGPRGEQYF.

The chain links TRBV28 to TRBJ2-3, with 14 bases identical to TRBD2. CDR3 length equals 18 residues. V was clipped by 5 bases and J by 0 bases; unmatched bases: 7. Germline values: CDR1 MDHEN, CDR2 SYDVKM. The CDR3 protein is CASSLGTSGSHSTDTQYF. CDR3 bases: TGTGCCAGCAGTCTCGGGACTAGCGGGAGTCATAGCACAGATACGCAGTATTTT.

The chain links TRBV7-9 to TRBJ1-1; D not resolved. V was clipped by 0 bases and J by 2 bases, with 10 bases between them. Germline lookup yields CDR1 SEHNR and CDR2 FQNEAQ (reference sequence). The CDR3 length is 15 residues. CDR3: CASSLAIGLNTEAFF. The CDR3 nucleotides read TGTGCCAGCAGCTTAGCAATCGGATTAAACACTGAAGCTTTCTTT.